The 20 T cell receptor beta chains given below trace back to one sample, sequenced in a study of blood T cells in healthy people across ages. Through a sample-barcoded 5' primer and a J-beta primer mix, a second PCR was run for roughly 6 to 11 cycles. TCRdb analysed the 5' RACE reads with MiXCR anew, one entry per CDR3 protein. This table holds 1.5 million to 2 million distinct CDR3 sequences, around half found once. Sequencing was performed on blood. All receptors derive from a woman in her 40s in good health.

This clonotype turned up a few times. The rearrangement uses TRBV29-1 and TRBJ2-5; 9 bases are shared with TRBD2. The V segment lost 3 bases and the J segment 2 bases; nucleotides outside the gene matches: 7. The germline V gene encodes CDR1 SQVTM and CDR2 ANQGSEA. The CDR3 extends over 15 amino acids. The CDR3, as DNA: TGCAGCGTTGAGTTAGCGGGGGATCCACAAGAGACCCAGTACTTC. Its protein product is CSVELAGDPQETQYF.

This chain joins TRBV28 and TRBJ2-2; 7 bases are a match to TRBD2. The J segment lost 2 bases and the V segment lost 4 bases, leaving 7 bases of the junction unmatched. This CDR3 spans 16 amino acids. Germline values: CDR1 MDHEN, CDR2 SYDVKM. The CDR3 nucleotides are TGTGCCAGCAGTTGGAGCGGGACGGTTAACACCGGGGAGCTGTTTTTT. Amino acid sequence: CASSWSGTVNTGELFF.

V is TRBV28 and J is TRBJ1-2, with D maybe TRBD1 (6 bases). Trimming took off 4 bases at V and 4 bases at J, with 22 bases between the two ends. CDR3 length: 17 amino acids. Germline V gene data show CDR1 as MDHEN and CDR2 as SYDVKM. The CDR3 protein is CASSSSDGAGAIYGYTF. CDR3 DNA: TGTGCCAGCAGTTCATCCGATGGGGCGGGGGCAATCTATGGCTACACCTTC.

This chain links TRBV27 with TRBJ2-7; no reliable D call. The CDR3 spans 16 residues. The V end was cut by 3 bases, the J end by 7 bases, with 22 bases between. Germline V gene sequence: CDR1 MNHEY, CDR2 SMNVEV (reference sequence). CDR3 coding DNA: TGTGCCAGCAGTTTTTGGGCCACGAAGGAAGACAATGAGCAGTACTTC. This gives the protein CASSFWATKEDNEQYF.

The gene calls are TRBV29-1 and TRBJ2-2; 9 bases match TRBD1. The CDR3 consists of 14 residues. V shed 6 bases and J 5 bases; nucleotides not matched to a gene: 7. Germline CDR1 SQVTM, CDR2 ANQGSEA. The CDR3 here is CSVGGTGRTGELFF. For the CDR3, the DNA is TGCAGCGTCGGGGGGACAGGGCGAACCGGGGAGCTGTTTTTT.

This clonotype has just one count. The genes are TRBV5-6 and TRBJ2-5; D unresolved. Germline CDR1 SGHDT, CDR2 YYEEEE. Deletions cut 6 bases from V and 1 base from J, with 19 bases between. The CDR3 totals 16 residues. In DNA form, the CDR3 reads TGTGCCAGCATCACCATCGGGTCCCTGCGCCAAGAGACCCAGTACTTC. Translated, it gives CASITIGSLRQETQYF.

The genes are TRBV27 and TRBJ2-7; no clear D. V was trimmed by 4 bases and J by 10 bases, leaving 20 bases between them. This CDR3 spans 14 amino acids. Germline loops: CDR1 MNHEY, CDR2 SMNVEV (reference sequence). The CDR3 DNA is TGTGCCAGCAGTTGGTACAGCCGGCCAGAGGCCCAGTACTTC. Its protein product is CASSWYSRPEAQYF.

J is TRBJ1-2 and V is TRBV2, with 7 bases aligning to TRBD1. Per the germline V gene, CDR1 is SNHLY and CDR2 is FYNNEI. Losses at the gene ends were 8 bases for V and 4 bases for J; bases not matched to a gene: 7. This CDR3 spans 13 amino acids. CDR3 sequence: CASFVQGVYGYTF. The CDR3 coding sequence is TGTGCCAGCTTCGTGCAGGGGGTCTATGGCTACACCTTC.

The V call is TRBV9, the J call TRBJ2-1; D may be TRBD2 (7 bases). Germline V CDR1 and CDR2: SGDLS, YYNGEE. The CDR3 consists of 13 residues. V was pared by 2 bases and J by 12 bases, with 15 bases between. CDR3 nucleotide sequence: TGTGCCAGCAGCGTCCCTGGGGCGGGGGCGCAGTTCTTC. Amino acids: CASSVPGAGAQFF.

V is TRBV7-2 and J is TRBJ2-7; 8 nucleotides align to TRBD2. The CDR3 spans 16 residues. The junction had 5 bases not matched to a gene; V was cut back by 0 bases and J by 1 base. Germline loops: CDR1 SGHTA, CDR2 FQGNSA. CDR3 amino acids: CASSLASAGESYEQYF. CDR3 nucleotides: TGTGCCAGCAGCTTAGCGTCAGCGGGGGAGTCCTACGAGCAGTACTTC.

The rearrangement joins TRBV4-1 to TRBJ1-2, with 7 bases aligning to TRBD1. Germline V gene sequence: CDR1 MGHRA, CDR2 YSYEKL. V lost 2 bases to trimming and J lost 0 bases; unmatched junction nucleotides: 6. CDR3 length: 16 residues. The DNA for the CDR3 is TGCGCCAGCAGCCAAACCTCGACAGGGACTAACTATGGCTACACCTTC. Residues: CASSQTSTGTNYGYTF.

This chain uses TRBV4-3 with TRBJ2-3; no clear D. From germline, CDR1 is LGHNA and CDR2 YSLEER. The CDR3 sequence is 13 residues long. The ends were cut back, 0 bases at V and 6 bases at J, with 7 bases in the middle. The CDR3 reads CASSQDFSDTQYF. Here the CDR3 DNA reads TGCGCCAGCAGCCAAGATTTTTCGGATACGCAGTATTTT.

This clonotype appeared a few times. V and J are TRBV7-9 and TRBJ2-3; possible D gene TRBD2, 6 bases. Germline-derived CDR1 and CDR2 are SEHNR and FQNEAQ (reference sequence). Trimming shortened V by 2 bases and J by 0 bases, and 21 bases separated the two germline ends. This CDR3 is built from 19 residues. The CDR3 coding sequence is TGTGCCAGCAGCTTATTAGGCAATAGCGGAACCTCTAGCACAGATACGCAGTATTTT. Protein: CASSLLGNSGTSSTDTQYF.

The V and J genes are TRBV4-3 and TRBJ1-4, with unresolved D. CDR1 is LGHNA and CDR2 is YSLEER in the germline V gene. CDR3 size: 17 residues. V lost 0 bases and J 4 bases, leaving 15 bases between the germline ends. CDR3 amino acids: CASSQDSATAFNEKLFF. The DNA for the CDR3 is TGCGCCAGCAGCCAAGATTCGGCGACGGCTTTTAATGAAAAACTGTTTTTT.

This clonotype was recorded a few times. This sequence joins TRBV20-1 and TRBJ2-7; 7 nucleotides align to TRBD2. The closer fit of TRBJ2-5 to the DNA end suggests the J call may be wrong. The V gene's germline CDR1 is DFQATT and CDR2 SNEGSKA (reference sequence). The CDR3 contains 13 residues. CDR3 protein: CSARTTSEETQYF. CDR3 sequence (DNA): TGCAGTGCTAGAACTACTAGCGAGGAGACCCAGTACTTC.

The chain has TRBV29-1 and TRBJ2-5; possibly TRBD2 for D (5 bases). CDR1 is SQVTM, CDR2 ANQGSEA, per germline. The CDR3 loop spans 14 amino acids. The V end lost 8 bases, the J end lost 5 bases, and 21 bases lay between the germline ends. This CDR3 is CSINRGRVGETQYF. The CDR3 DNA reads as TGCAGCATAAACCGGGGAAGGGTGGGGGAGACCCAGTACTTC.

This chain uses TRBV29-1 with TRBJ1-2, with D perhaps matching TRBD1 (6 bases). The CDR3 runs 12 residues. The germline CDR1 and CDR2 sequences are SQVTM and ANQGSEA. V was cut by 0 bases and J by 7 bases, with 9 bases left in between. The CDR3 nucleotides read TGCAGCGTTGAAGACAGGGGAGGTGGCTACACCTTC. It specifies CSVEDRGGGYTF.

The chain couples TRBV5-1 to TRBJ2-5; unclear D gene. The CDR3 spans 14 residues. Trimming left V 0 bases short and J 3 bases short, with 9 bases between. The germline gives CDR1 SGHRS, CDR2 YFSETQ. CDR3 coding DNA: TGCGCCAGCAGCTTGGGACGGCGCAAAGAGACCCAGTACTTC. Its translation is CASSLGRRKETQYF.

Concerning this clonotype itself: Compared with germline, one end of the junction differs, possibly owing to a read error. The chain uses TRBV7-3 and TRBJ2-5; 7 bases map to TRBD1. In germline, CDR1 is SGHTA, CDR2 FQGTGA. CDR3 length equals 14 residues. The CDR3 nucleotides read TGTGCCGGCAGCTTAGGGGGCACTCAAGAGACCCAGTACTTC. It specifies CAGSLGGTQETQYF.

This rearrangement joins TRBV18 to TRBJ1-5; 8 positions agree with TRBD1. V trimming: 3 bases; J trimming: 5 bases; junction bases outside the gene matches: 6. Germline V CDR1 and CDR2: KGHSH, LQKENI. This CDR3 is built from 15 residues. CDR3 residues: CASSPDRVAYQPQHF. DNA of the CDR3: TGTGCCAGCTCACCGGACAGGGTCGCCTATCAGCCCCAGCATTTT.